Many counts were recorded for the clone carrying this TCR beta chain. The data are from a study of cytomegalovirus exposure and HLA in healthy donors. Across the study: A preliminary data release comprised 91 million or so unique TCRs obtained from HLA-typed donors.

Amplification used 60 Vbeta primers and 13 Jbeta primers. Generated by immunoSEQ multiplex PCR, the TCRdb table keeps only in-frame clones and is missing some. The table records 110,000 or so clones, over 70% of them present only once. The CDR3 has 15 residues. V lost 1 base and J 2 bases, leaving 12 bases between the germline ends. Germline V gene data show CDR1 as MGHRA and CDR2 as YSYEKL. This chain links TRBV4-1 with TRBJ2-7, with no clear D. Sequenced: PBMCs. The TCR sequence derives from a woman aged 45-65 years in good health and CMV-seropositive. The DNA of the CDR3 is TGCGCCAGCAGCCAAGTGGCCGAGGAGACCTACGAGCAGTACTTC. Amino acid sequence: CASSQVAEETYEQYF.